A single sample gave rise to the 24 T cell receptor beta chains below, sequenced in a study of T cells in tuberculosis. Some clones are missing from TCRdb's copy, which holds only in-frame ones; the method was immunoSEQ multiplex PCR. The sample contains about 58,000 clones, 70% to 90% of which appear only once. After thawing and overnight rest, PBMC were stained with GMM-loaded CD1B tetramer, viability dye and anti-CD3 for sorting. CD1B tetramers were loaded with Rhodococcus equi-derived C32 glucose monomycolate. Sequences were obtained from CD1b-GMM tetramer-negative cells sorted from PBMCs. The origin of the receptors is an adult woman with latent tuberculosis.

CDR3 sequence (DNA): TGTGCCAGCAGTGACAGCCAGAACACTGAAGCTTTCTTT. It yields the protein CASSDSQNTEAFF. The genes are TRBV6-4 and TRBJ1-1; unclear D gene. The CDR3 covers 13 residues. With 2 bases removed from V and 1 base from J, the gap between germline ends came to 5 bases. Germline-derived CDR1 and CDR2 are MRHNA and SNTAGT.

The chain combines TRBV7-6 with TRBJ2-1, with 12 bases matching TRBD2. The trim removed 4 bases at V and 8 bases at J, leaving 3 bases unmatched. The CDR3 consists of 14 residues. Looked up from germline, CDR1 is SGHVS and CDR2 is FNYEAQ. The chain's CDR3 is CASSSRLAGDEQFF. DNA of the CDR3: TGTGCCAGCAGCTCTCGACTAGCGGGAGATGAGCAGTTCTTC.

The chain joins TRBV27 to TRBJ1-5; 9 bases agree with TRBD1. The trim removed 6 bases at V and 6 bases at J, leaving 9 bases unmatched. CDR1 and CDR2 (germline): MNHEY, SMNVEV (reference sequence). The CDR3 is 15 residues long. Here the CDR3 DNA reads TGTGCCAGCAGCACGGACAGGGGAATCGGTCAGCCCCAGCATTTT. Residues: CASSTDRGIGQPQHF.

The V and J genes are TRBV30 and TRBJ1-1; the D gene is possibly TRBD1 (6 bases). The V end was cut by 1 base, the J end by 1 base, with 13 bases between. The CDR3 length is 15 residues. Germline CDR1 and CDR2: GTSNPN and SVGIG (reference sequence). The CDR3 DNA reads as TGTGCCTGGAGTGGGGGCCCGACAGGGAACACTGAAGCTTTCTTT. It is translated as CAWSGGPTGNTEAFF.

The chain links TRBV4-2 to TRBJ2-3; D is perhaps TRBD2 (5 bases). This CDR3 is 13 amino acids long. In germline, CDR1 is LGHNA, CDR2 YNFKEQ. Trimming removed 1 base from V and 3 bases from J, with 5 bases in between. The CDR3 sequence is CASSQGRTDTQYF. The CDR3 nucleotides read TGTGCCAGCAGCCAAGGGAGGACAGATACGCAGTATTTT.

This chain joins TRBV7-2 and TRBJ2-3, with 9 bases matching TRBD2. This CDR3 comprises 15 residues. In germline, CDR1 is SGHTA, CDR2 FQGNSA. With 1 base clipped from V and 5 bases from J, the junction kept 4 bases outside the gene matches. The CDR3 coding sequence is TGTGCCAGCAGCTTAGGCGGGAGGGCGATAGATACGCAGTATTTT. Its protein is CASSLGGRAIDTQYF.

This clone appeared once. The chain carries TRBV18 and TRBJ1-1, with D possibly matching TRBD1 (5 bases). V lost 6 bases and J lost 1, with 15 bases in between. This CDR3 is built from 15 residues. Germline lookup yields CDR1 KGHSH and CDR2 LQKENI. The CDR3 region is CASSLNPQGNTEAFF. The CDR3 DNA reads TGTGCCAGCTCCCTAAACCCTCAGGGGAACACTGAAGCTTTCTTT. The full variable domain, rest sourced from reference TRBV18 and TRBJ1-1, is NAGVMQNPRHLVRRRGQEARLRCSPMKGHSHVYWYRQLPEEGLKFMVYLQKENIIDESGMPKERFSAEFPKEGPSILRIQQVVRGDSAAYFCASSLNPQGNTEAFFGQGTRLTVV.

The V and J genes are TRBV7-3 and TRBJ2-1; weak D call: TRBD2 (7 bases). V was shortened by 1 base and J by 9 bases, with 13 bases between the two germline ends. The CDR3 runs 14 residues. The germline V gene encodes CDR1 SGHTA and CDR2 FQGTGA. For the CDR3, the DNA is TGTGCCAGCAGCTTAAGTGGCGCGGGGGCTGAGCAGTTCTTC. As protein: CASSLSGAGAEQFF.

This chain links TRBV25-1 with TRBJ1-1, with D maybe TRBD1 (6 bases). The ends were cut back, 4 bases at V and 0 bases at J, with 12 bases in the middle. The CDR3 runs to 15 residues. The germline CDR1 and CDR2 sequences are MGHDK and SYGVNS. CDR3 sequence: CASSVTGPMNTEAFF. CDR3 DNA: TGTGCCAGCAGTGTGACAGGTCCTATGAACACTGAAGCTTTCTTT. Drawing the rest from reference TRBV25-1 and TRBJ1-1, the complete variable domain is EADIYQTPRYLVIGTGKKITLECSQTMGHDKMYWYQQDPGMELHLIHYSYGVNSTEKGDLSSESTVSRIRTEHFPLTLESARPSHTSQYLCASSVTGPMNTEAFFGQGTRLTVV.

The J gene is TRBJ1-2, the V gene TRBV29-1; 7 bases match TRBD1. Trimming cost V 4 bases and J 0 bases; bases outside gene matches: 8. There are 15 residues in the CDR3. Germline CDR1 and CDR2: SQVTM and ANQGSEA. In nucleotides, the CDR3 is TGCAGCGTTGGAGACAGGGTCAATTCTAACTATGGCTACACCTTC. It yields the protein CSVGDRVNSNYGYTF.

The chain couples TRBV21-1 to TRBJ2-2; TRBD1 reflects the table's D call only, with no check against the DNA. TRBV21-1 is flagged as a pseudogene. The CDR3 contains 15 residues. For the CDR3, the DNA is TGTGCCAGCAGCAAGCTATTGCAGGGATCCGGGGAGCTGTTTTTT. It is translated as CASSKLLQGSGELFF.

CDR3 in amino acids: CASMRTHMNTEAFF. For the CDR3, the DNA is TGTGCCAGCATGCGGACACACATGAACACTGAAGCTTTCTTT. V gene TRBV28 combines with J gene TRBJ1-1, with a weak D call TRBD1 (5 bases). The germline V and J ends were trimmed by 7 bases and 0 bases, with 12 bases remaining between them. Germline CDR1 reads MDHEN; CDR2 reads SYDVKM. The CDR3 is 14 residues long.

This chain links TRBV6-6 with TRBJ2-2; D ambiguous. Germline V CDR1 and CDR2: MNHNY, SVGAGI (reference sequence). This CDR3 is built from 15 residues. V lost 8 bases to trimming and J lost 5 bases, with 18 bases between them. The CDR3 DNA follows: TGTGCCAGCCACGGGTCGAAGGCCCGTACCGGGGAGCTGTTTTTT. Translated: CASHGSKARTGELFF.

This sequence joins TRBV10-3 and TRBJ1-1, with 9 nucleotides matching TRBD1. Germline CDR1 is ENHRY and CDR2 is SYGVKD. The CDR3 has 15 amino acids. After removal of 7 bases from V and 4 bases from J, the junction contained 10 bases not matched to a gene. The CDR3 region is CAITPGQGGPTEAFF. CDR3 nucleotide sequence: TGTGCCATCACCCCGGGACAGGGAGGGCCCACTGAAGCTTTCTTT.

The rearrangement uses TRBV4-2 and TRBJ2-5, with 7 bases matching TRBD1. Germline lookup yields CDR1 LGHNA and CDR2 YNFKEQ. The length of the CDR3 is 20 residues. V was pared by 1 base and J by 5 bases, with 22 bases of the junction left unmatched. The CDR3 is CASSQAILSGDREGRETQYF. The CDR3 region has the DNA TGTGCCAGCAGCCAAGCAATTTTATCCGGAGACAGGGAAGGGCGCGAGACCCAGTACTTC.

This rearrangement joins TRBV5-8 to TRBJ2-7; TRBD1 matches at 7 bases. V shed 2 bases and J 2 bases; nucleotides not matched to a gene: 10. The CDR3 is 16 residues long. Per the germline V gene, CDR1 is SGHTS and CDR2 is YDEGEE. Written as DNA, the CDR3 is TGTGCCAGCAGCTTACGACAGGGCTTGTTCGCCTACGAGCAGTACTTC. The encoded protein is CASSLRQGLFAYEQYF.

CDR3 nucleotides: TGTGCCAGCAGTGCACCCAGGGTCGTGAACACTGAAGCTTTCTTT. The encoded protein is CASSAPRVVNTEAFF. The gene calls are TRBV2 and TRBJ1-1, with a possible D match to TRBD1 (5 bases). Looked up from germline, CDR1 is SNHLY and CDR2 is FYNNEI. There are 15 residues in the CDR3. V dropped 4 bases and J dropped 0 bases, with 12 bases sitting between them.

The chain employs TRBV27 and TRBJ2-5; D perhaps matches TRBD1 (6 bases). This CDR3 region has 13 residues. Germline CDR1 reads MNHEY; CDR2 reads SMNVEV (reference sequence). Trimming took 7 bases from V and 3 from J, leaving 12 bases between them. The CDR3 region is CASKQAGEETQYF. In DNA form, the CDR3 reads TGTGCCAGCAAGCAGGCAGGGGAAGAGACCCAGTACTTC.

V gene TRBV27 combines with J gene TRBJ2-7; 15 bases fit TRBD2. The CDR3 extends over 18 amino acids. Germline lookup yields CDR1 MNHEY and CDR2 SMNVEV (reference sequence). J was trimmed by 7 bases and V by 5 bases; bases with no gene match: 15. CDR3 residues: CASSSWTSGRALFREQYF. In nucleotides, the CDR3 is TGTGCCAGCAGTAGTTGGACTAGCGGGAGGGCCCTCTTTCGGGAGCAGTACTTC.

The DNA of the CDR3 is TGTGCCAGCAGCCAGGCGGGAGGAAACACCATATATTTT. Its protein is CASSQAGGNTIYF. This chain connects TRBV4-2 to TRBJ1-3; D is unclear. This CDR3 is built from 13 residues. V lost 3 bases and J 4 bases, leaving 7 bases between the germline ends. From germline, CDR1 is LGHNA and CDR2 YNFKEQ.

This chain links TRBV4-1 with TRBJ2-1; 10 bases map to TRBD2. With V trimmed by 3 bases and J by 7 bases, 12 bases remained unmatched. The CDR3 sequence is 17 residues long. Germline assignment: CDR1 MGHRA and CDR2 YSYEKL. CDR3 DNA sequence: TGCGCCAGCAGCCAGATCGCAAGCGGGGGGGCCTGGAATGAGCAGTTCTTC. It specifies CASSQIASGGAWNEQFF.

The gene calls are TRBV25-1 and TRBJ1-2, with D unresolved. In germline, CDR1 is MGHDK, CDR2 SYGVNS. The CDR3 sequence is 14 residues long. Deletions cut 6 bases from V and 2 bases from J, with 13 bases between. The CDR3 here is CASSYSGRNYGYTF. CDR3 nucleotides: TGTGCCAGCAGCTACTCAGGAAGAAACTATGGCTACACCTTC.

This chain links TRBV27 with TRBJ2-7, with a tentative D call TRBD2 (5 bases). In germline, CDR1 is MNHEY, CDR2 SMNVEV (reference sequence). Trimming removed 3 bases from V and 0 bases from J, with 9 bases in between. The length of the CDR3 is 14 residues. CDR3 DNA sequence: TGTGCCAGCAGTTTCACCGGGATCTCCTACGAGCAGTACTTC. It encodes CASSFTGISYEQYF.

The chain has TRBV7-2 and TRBJ1-2, with D perhaps TRBD1 (5 bases). Germline-derived CDR1 and CDR2 are SGHTA and FQGNSA. The length of the CDR3 is 15 residues. V was pared by 2 bases and J by 2 bases, with 12 bases between. In DNA, the CDR3 is TGTGCCAGCAGCTTAACTCCAGGGCGGAACTATGGCTACACCTTC. Translation: CASSLTPGRNYGYTF.